The 29 T cell receptor beta chains presented below share a single source sample, sequenced in a study of shared clonotypes between healthy human individuals. TCRdb's table, derived via immunoSEQ multiplex PCR, lists solely in-frame clones and lacks some. Of about 2.2 million clones in the sample, 93% were seen once. Positively selected for CCR7, the CD45RO-negative cells used as naive CD8 cells excluded terminally differentiated effector memory CD45RA+ cells. Specimen: naive CD8+ T cells from PBMCs. The receptor source for this set is a man aged 18 to 30 in good health. Some clones in this sample may be carry-over from other donors' samples.

The gene calls are TRBV19 and TRBJ2-7; D ambiguous. The CDR3 runs to 13 residues. Deletions cut 5 bases from V and 2 bases from J, with 10 bases between. Germline V gene sequence: CDR1 LNHDA, CDR2 SQIVND (reference sequence). The CDR3 spells CASSFRVTYEQYF. The CDR3, as DNA: TGTGCCAGTAGTTTTCGGGTTACCTACGAGCAGTACTTC. Drawing the rest from reference TRBV19 and TRBJ2-7, the complete variable domain is DGGITQSPKYLFRKEGQNVTLSCEQNLNHDAMYWYRQDPGQGLRLIYYSQIVNDFQKGDIAEGYSVSREKKESFPLTVTSAQKNPTAFYLCASSFRVTYEQYFGPGTRLTVT.

The gene calls are TRBV9 and TRBJ1-2; D possibly corresponds to TRBD1 (5 bases). V dropped 4 bases and J dropped 8 bases, with 18 bases sitting between them. CDR1 and CDR2 (germline): SGDLS, YYNGEE. This CDR3 contains 14 residues. The CDR3 DNA sequence: TGTGCCAGCAGCCCTCGGACACCAAAAACGGGCTACACCTTC. Amino acid sequence: CASSPRTPKTGYTF.

The chain uses TRBV5-1 and TRBJ2-7, with TRBD1 identical over 7 bases. The CDR3 is made up of 18 amino acids. CDR1 SGHRS and CDR2 YFSETQ come from the germline V gene. Unmatched junction bases numbered 17, after V lost 4 bases and J lost 1 base. This CDR3 is CASSKNLPPGQISYEQYF. DNA for the CDR3: TGCGCCAGCAGCAAGAATCTACCCCCGGGACAGATTTCCTACGAGCAGTACTTC.

This clone was observed a single time. The rearrangement joins TRBV29-1 to TRBJ2-3; 9 bases align to TRBD1. The germline V gene has CDR1 SQVTM and CDR2 ANQGSEA. After removal of 6 bases from V and 5 bases from J, the junction contained 12 bases not matched to a gene. The CDR3 consists of 15 residues. The CDR3 DNA follows: TGCAGCGTGGAAACGGGACAGGGTCAAATAGATACGCAGTATTTT. Its translation: CSVETGQGQIDTQYF.

The rearrangement joins TRBV13 to TRBJ1-1; TRBD1 is a possible D gene (5 bases). Trimming cost V 5 bases and J 5 bases, with 21 bases left between them. From germline, CDR1 is PRHDT and CDR2 FYEKMQ (reference sequence). CDR3 length: 16 amino acids. CDR3 sequence reads: CASSPSPGTRATEAFF. In nucleotides, the CDR3 is TGTGCCAGCAGCCCTAGCCCCGGGACCCGGGCTACTGAAGCTTTCTTT.

The chain recombines TRBV27 with TRBJ2-7; TRBD2 aligns across 12 bases. V lost 6 bases to trimming and J lost 0 bases; unmatched junction nucleotides: 15. CDR1 is MNHEY, CDR2 SMNVEV, per germline (reference sequence). The CDR3 has 19 amino acids. The CDR3 nucleotides are TGTGCCAGCAGCCAAGCACCGCCGGGACTAGCGGGTACCTCCTACGAGCAGTACTTC. This translates into CASSQAPPGLAGTSYEQYF.

Points on this clone: Distinct nucleotide sequences in the sample also encode this CDR3. This chain uses TRBV27 with TRBJ1-1; D unclear. CDR1 MNHEY and CDR2 SMNVEV come from the germline V gene (reference sequence). Trimming removed 5 bases at V and 1 base at J, with 11 bases between. This CDR3 contains 14 residues. The CDR3 sequence is CASSPRVGNTEAFF. The DNA for the CDR3 is TGTGCCAGCAGTCCGAGGGTCGGGAACACTGAAGCTTTCTTT.

The chain couples TRBV6-5 to TRBJ1-1; 7 nucleotides align to TRBD1. Germline V gene sequence: CDR1 MNHEY, CDR2 SVGAGI. Unmatched junction bases numbered 4, after V lost 0 bases and J lost 3 bases. The CDR3 has 15 residues. The CDR3 protein is CASSYSARGDTEAFF. The CDR3 nucleotides read TGTGCCAGCAGTTACTCCGCCAGGGGGGACACTGAAGCTTTCTTT.

The chain carries TRBV23-1 and TRBJ1-4; D not certain. TRBV23-1 is an ORF, with its function uncertain. There are 19 residues in the CDR3. V was shortened by 2 bases and J by 0 bases, with 19 bases between the two germline ends. CDR3 residues: CASSQPTNLQHATNEKLFF. The CDR3 DNA reads as TGCGCCAGCAGTCAACCAACCAATCTACAACATGCAACTAATGAAAAACTGTTTTTT.

A few counts support this clone. This chain joins TRBV19 and TRBJ2-7; possibly TRBD1 for D (6 bases). The CDR3 covers 14 residues. The germline gives CDR1 LNHDA, CDR2 SQIVND (reference sequence). Deletions cut 4 bases from V and 2 bases from J, with 12 bases between. The CDR3 loop reads CASSTVRDTYEQYF. In DNA, the CDR3 is TGTGCCAGTAGTACCGTCCGGGACACCTACGAGCAGTACTTC.

The genes are TRBV7-7 and TRBJ2-1, with TRBD1 matching 7 bases. Germline V gene sequence: CDR1 SSHAT, CDR2 FNYEAQ (reference sequence). The CDR3 spans 13 residues. The V segment lost 4 bases and the J segment 7 bases; nucleotides outside the gene matches: 4. CDR3: CASSWQQGNEQFF. In DNA, the CDR3 is TGTGCCAGCAGCTGGCAACAGGGGAATGAGCAGTTCTTC.

The CDR3 DNA is TGTGCCAGCAGCTCCCACCGGGACAGGGTCCTTTCTGAGCAGTACTTC. Protein sequence: CASSSHRDRVLSEQYF. The chain links TRBV13 to TRBJ2-7; 9 nucleotides match TRBD1. The CDR3 spans 16 residues. The junction had 14 bases not matched to a gene; V was cut back by 4 bases and J by 7 bases. Germline V gene data show CDR1 as PRHDT and CDR2 as FYEKMQ (reference sequence).

This clone was observed once. V usage is TRBV7-6 and J usage is TRBJ2-7; D is unclear. Germline CDR1 SGHVS, CDR2 FNYEAQ. V was pared by 5 bases and J by 1 base, with 18 bases between. The CDR3 has 16 residues. The CDR3 bases are TGTGCCAGCAGCCCCCATCCGGGTTTGGGGTCCTACGAGCAGTACTTC. Protein product: CASSPHPGLGSYEQYF.

This clone has just a few counts. The J gene is TRBJ2-7, the V gene TRBV6-1, with 9 bases matching TRBD1. The junction had 10 bases not matched to a gene; V was cut back by 3 bases and J by 4 bases. The CDR3 loop spans 16 amino acids. Germline V gives CDR1 MNHNS, CDR2 SASEGT. The chain's CDR3 is CASSEWDREGFYEQYF. In DNA, the CDR3 is TGTGCCAGCAGTGAGTGGGACAGGGAGGGATTTTACGAGCAGTACTTC.

This chain joins TRBV6-5 and TRBJ2-2, with a weak D call TRBD2 (6 bases). Germline V lookup: CDR1 MNHEY, CDR2 SVGAGI. V was pared by 0 bases and J by 8 bases, with 16 bases between. This CDR3 comprises 16 residues. CDR3 sequence: CASSYSKLAGWGELFF. In DNA, the CDR3 is TGTGCCAGCAGTTACTCGAAACTAGCTGGGTGGGGGGAGCTGTTTTTT.

V and J are TRBV2 and TRBJ2-7; D is perhaps TRBD2 (7 bases). Germline CDR1 is SNHLY and CDR2 is FYNNEI. CDR3 length: 15 amino acids. Trimming took off 3 bases at V and 2 bases at J, with 14 bases between the two ends. Here the CDR3 reads CASSEGRGAAYEQYF. The CDR3 nucleotides read TGTGCCAGCAGTGAGGGGAGGGGGGCGGCCTACGAGCAGTACTTC.

V usage is TRBV19 and J usage is TRBJ1-2; 7 bases map to TRBD1. The J segment lost 2 bases and the V segment lost 4 bases, leaving 7 bases of the junction unmatched. This CDR3 region has 15 residues. The germline gives CDR1 LNHDA, CDR2 SQIVND (reference sequence). The CDR3 sequence: CASSTPGRGNYGYTF. CDR3 coding DNA: TGTGCCAGTAGTACTCCGGGCAGGGGGAACTATGGCTACACCTTC.

The chain combines TRBV9 with TRBJ1-2; 10 positions match TRBD1. From germline, CDR1 is SGDLS and CDR2 YYNGEE. The CDR3 length is 16 residues. The J segment lost 2 bases and the V segment lost 0 bases, leaving 4 bases of the junction unmatched. CDR3 sequence (DNA): TGTGCCAGCAGCGTAGGGAGACAGGGGGCGAACTATGGCTACACCTTC. It codes for CASSVGRQGANYGYTF.

J is TRBJ1-5 and V is TRBV27, with TRBD1 identical over 10 bases. The CDR3 length is 17 residues. Per the germline V gene, CDR1 is MNHEY and CDR2 is SMNVEV (reference sequence). J was trimmed by 5 bases and V by 5 bases; bases with no gene match: 12. The CDR3 bases are TGTGCCAGCAGTCTCAGCGGGTTGGACAGGGGGGATCAGCCCCAGCATTTT. Its translation is CASSLSGLDRGDQPQHF.

The rearrangement joins TRBV11-2 to TRBJ1-1; TRBD1 matches at 7 bases. V lost 5 bases, J lost 5 bases, and 11 bases stayed unmatched. There are 15 residues in the CDR3. The germline V gene encodes CDR1 SGHAT and CDR2 FQNNGV. This CDR3 is CASSTYRTGSTEAFF. CDR3 DNA sequence: TGTGCCAGCAGCACGTACCGGACAGGCTCGACTGAAGCTTTCTTT.

The CDR3 protein is CASSEADRVGYEQYF. DNA for the CDR3: TGTGCCAGCAGTGAGGCGGACAGGGTTGGGTACGAGCAGTACTTC. The chain combines TRBV6-1 with TRBJ2-7; 8 bases fit TRBD1. CDR3 length: 15 residues. V was pared by 3 bases and J by 4 bases, with 8 bases of the junction left unmatched. CDR1 is MNHNS and CDR2 is SASEGT in the germline V gene.

The chain employs TRBV21-1 and TRBJ2-7; whether TRBD2, the table's D call, matches the DNA was not checked. TRBV21-1 is deemed a pseudogene. This CDR3 contains 16 residues. The CDR3 here is CASTLPKAGDSYEQYF. CDR3 sequence (DNA): TGTGCCAGCACCCTACCTAAAGCGGGAGACTCCTACGAGCAGTACTTC.

A note on this clone: The identical CDR3 is also encoded by other nucleotide sequences in the sample. The gene calls are TRBV5-6 and TRBJ1-1; unclear D gene. There are 12 residues in the CDR3. The V gene's germline CDR1 is SGHDT and CDR2 YYEEEE. V was cut by 4 bases and J by 1 base, with 5 bases left in between. The CDR3 protein is CASSPGNTEAFF. The CDR3 nucleotides are TGTGCCAGCAGCCCCGGGAACACTGAAGCTTTCTTT.

The CDR3 sequence is CASSPLLAGVSGSTQYF. For the CDR3, the DNA is TGTGCCAGCAGCCCCTTACTAGCGGGAGTCTCCGGGTCGACCCAGTACTTC. The rearrangement uses TRBV7-2 and TRBJ2-5; the match to TRBD2 covers 11 bases. V was clipped by 5 bases and J by 7 bases; unmatched bases: 15. From germline, CDR1 is SGHTA and CDR2 FQGNSA. CDR3 length: 17 amino acids.

This chain connects TRBV5-1 to TRBJ2-5; D not certain. V lost 1 base and J lost 5, with 6 bases in between. CDR1 and CDR2 (germline): SGHRS, YFSETQ. The length of the CDR3 is 12 residues. The CDR3 DNA is TGCGCCAGCAGCTTGTATTCGGAGACCCAGTACTTC. Translating gives CASSLYSETQYF.

The rearrangement uses TRBV9 and TRBJ2-1, with 13 bases lining up with TRBD2. Germline CDR1 is SGDLS and CDR2 is YYNGEE. Trimming cost V 4 bases and J 6 bases; bases outside gene matches: 4. CDR3 size: 15 residues. In DNA, the CDR3 is TGTGCCAGCAGCTTCGGACTAGCGGGAGTCAATGAGCAGTTCTTC. Translated, it gives CASSFGLAGVNEQFF.

The rearrangement uses TRBV27 and TRBJ1-1, with TRBD1 matching over 10 bases. Germline trimming cut 4 bases from V and 4 bases from J; bases unmatched to any gene: 12. Germline CDR1 MNHEY, CDR2 SMNVEV (reference sequence). The CDR3 length is 17 residues. The CDR3 loop reads CASSYIRQGARLTEAFF. The CDR3 DNA sequence: TGTGCCAGCAGTTACATTCGACAGGGGGCCAGGCTCACTGAAGCTTTCTTT.

V gene TRBV6-5 combines with J gene TRBJ2-2, with D possibly being TRBD1 or TRBD2 (5 bases each). Trimming cost V 5 bases and J 5 bases, with 9 bases left between them. The CDR3 spans 13 residues. CDR1 and CDR2 from the germline V gene are MNHEY and SVGAGI. For the CDR3, the DNA is TGTGCCAGCAGTCCCGGGACGACCGGGGAGCTGTTTTTT. The encoded protein is CASSPGTTGELFF.

V usage is TRBV5-4 and J usage is TRBJ1-2, with 7 bases aligning to TRBD1. The germline V gene encodes CDR1 SGHNT and CDR2 YYREEE (reference sequence). The CDR3 sequence is 15 residues long. V lost 2 bases to trimming and J lost 1 base; unmatched junction nucleotides: 5. CDR3 loop: CASSFSGGVNYGYTF. For the CDR3, the DNA is TGTGCCAGCAGCTTTTCAGGGGGGGTTAACTATGGCTACACCTTC.